The 10 T cell receptor beta chains given below trace back to one sample, sequenced in a study of identical twins. MiXCR was run by TCRdb on the 5' RACE reads, yielding one entry per CDR3 protein. The sample records 1.5 million to 2 million distinct CDR3 sequences, under 35% being singletons. Sequenced input: cord blood. These receptors all come from a newborn girl in good health.

The sample holds a few counts of this clonotype. V and J are TRBV27 and TRBJ1-1; 9 bases match TRBD1. In germline, CDR1 is MNHEY, CDR2 SMNVEV (reference sequence). The J segment lost 4 bases and the V segment lost 2 bases, leaving 11 bases of the junction unmatched. This CDR3 contains 17 residues. CDR3 amino acids: CASSLRGTGYGITEAFF. In DNA, the CDR3 is TGTGCCAGCAGTTTACGAGGGACAGGGTATGGTATCACTGAAGCTTTCTTT.

The CDR3 region has the DNA TGTGCCAGCAGCGCAGACCTGGGACAGATCTATGGCTACACCTTC. It translates to CASSADLGQIYGYTF. The rearrangement joins TRBV3-1 to TRBJ1-2, with TRBD1 matching over 7 bases. Germline V gene sequence: CDR1 LGHDT, CDR2 YNNKEL (reference sequence). This CDR3 comprises 15 residues. Trimming removed 5 bases from V and 4 bases from J; junction bases left unmatched: 10.

This clonotype has more than one count but fewer than ten. This chain joins TRBV10-3 and TRBJ1-1, with 7 bases identical to TRBD1. This CDR3 region has 13 residues. The V segment lost 6 bases and the J segment 2 bases; nucleotides outside the gene matches: 3. CDR1 and CDR2 from the germline V gene are ENHRY and SYGVKD. In DNA, the CDR3 is TGTGCCATCAGCTACAGGGGAAACACTGAAGCTTTCTTT. This encodes CAISYRGNTEAFF.

The table lists this clonotype with a few counts. CDR3 loop: CASNFAVQGGSYNEQYF. The CDR3 DNA reads TGTGCCAGCAACTTTGCCGTTCAAGGTGGCTCCTACAATGAGCAGTACTTC. The J gene is TRBJ2-1, the V gene TRBV7-2; no definite D call. TRBJ2-7 explains the end of the DNA better; the J call may be wrong. This CDR3 has 17 amino acids. Germline V gene lookup returns CDR1 SGHTA and CDR2 FQGNSA.

The V call is TRBV19, the J call TRBJ1-4, with 9 bases matching TRBD1. The J segment lost 0 bases and the V segment lost 3 bases, leaving 8 bases of the junction unmatched. The length of the CDR3 is 18 residues. Germline V gene sequence: CDR1 LNHDA, CDR2 SQIVND (reference sequence). As DNA, the CDR3 is TGTGCCAGTAGTATTCAACGGACAGGGGTTACAACTAATGAAAAACTGTTTTTT. Protein product: CASSIQRTGVTTNEKLFF.

This clonotype was picked up a small number of times. The junction does not match germline at one end; this may be a read error. The chain employs TRBV10-3 and TRBJ2-1; maybe TRBD1 (6 bases). Germline V lookup: CDR1 ENHRY, CDR2 SYGVKD. The CDR3 contains 13 residues. CDR3 protein: CAIKNGQGNERFF. CDR3 DNA: TGTGCCATCAAAAATGGGCAGGGGAATGAGCGGTTCTTC.

This clonotype was seen ten or more times. The rearrangement joins TRBV27 to TRBJ2-7; 9 bases align to TRBD2. J lost 2 bases, V lost 4 bases, and 3 bases had no gene match. Germline assignment: CDR1 MNHEY and CDR2 SMNVEV (reference sequence). The length of the CDR3 is 14 residues. CDR3 loop: CASSWTSATYEQYF. In DNA form, the CDR3 reads TGTGCCAGCAGTTGGACTAGCGCCACCTACGAGCAGTACTTC.

The chain uses TRBV20-1 and TRBJ2-5; D not resolved. CDR3 size: 13 residues. V shed 1 base and J shed 11 bases, with 17 bases lying between them. Germline assignment: CDR1 DFQATT and CDR2 SNEGSKA (reference sequence). CDR3 sequence reads: CSARVGKSNEQYF. In DNA form, the CDR3 reads TGCAGTGCTAGAGTGGGGAAGAGCAATGAGCAGTACTTC.

This clonotype came up many times. The chain has TRBV29-1 and TRBJ2-3; D gene unclear. There are 11 residues in the CDR3. Trimming stripped 5 bases from V and 5 bases from J, with 8 bases between. Germline values: CDR1 SQVTM, CDR2 ANQGSEA. The chain's CDR3 is CSVRFGDTQYF. In nucleotides, the CDR3 is TGCAGCGTTCGGTTCGGAGATACGCAGTATTTT.

The CDR3 protein is CASSVAGTGGYGYTF. Written as DNA, the CDR3 is TGTGCCAGCAGCGTCGCCGGGACGGGCGGCTATGGCTACACCTTC. This chain uses TRBV9 with TRBJ1-2; TRBD1 is a possible D gene (5 bases). The CDR3 extends over 15 amino acids. Germline values: CDR1 SGDLS, CDR2 YYNGEE. V dropped 2 bases and J dropped 4 bases, with 15 bases sitting between them.